This entry concerns a single T cell receptor (beta chain). A much more abundant neighbour one base away suggests this may be a read error. The sample comes from a study of T cells in Graves' hyperthyroidism and ophthalmopathy. The CDR3 spans 14 residues. Looked up from germline, CDR1 is SGHVT and CDR2 is SQSDAQ. From RNA transcripts, TCR beta CDR3 regions were amplified. The primer set for the first-round RT-PCR of the TCR CDR3 was HTBI. TCRdb ran MiXCR on the multiplex PCR reads and lists one entry per CDR3 protein. Of 600,000 to 700,000 distinct CDR3 sequences listed, 40% to 55% are singletons. The material sequenced was peripheral blood or thyroid tissue (not recorded which). This chain joins TRBV7-4 and TRBJ2-5; D is unresolved. The source is an adult man with Graves' disease, either hyperthyroidism or ophthalmopathy (not recorded which). The CDR3 here is CASSPNTAMSTQHF. CDR3 DNA: TGTGCCAGCAGCCCCAACACCGCCATGTCCACCCAGCACTTC.